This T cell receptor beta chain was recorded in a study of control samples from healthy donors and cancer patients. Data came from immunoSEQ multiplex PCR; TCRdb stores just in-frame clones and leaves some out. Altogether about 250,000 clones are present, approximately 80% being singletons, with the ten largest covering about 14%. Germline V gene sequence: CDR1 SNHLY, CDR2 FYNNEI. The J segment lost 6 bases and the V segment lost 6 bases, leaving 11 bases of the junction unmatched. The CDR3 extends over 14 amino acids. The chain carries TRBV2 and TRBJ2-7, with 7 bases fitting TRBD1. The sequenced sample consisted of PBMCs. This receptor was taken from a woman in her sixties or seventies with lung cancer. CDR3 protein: CASRTRTGRFEQYF. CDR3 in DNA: TGTGCCAGCAGGACGCGGACAGGTCGATTCGAGCAGTACTTC. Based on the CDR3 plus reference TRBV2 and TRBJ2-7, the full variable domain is EPEVTQTPSHQVTQMGQEVILRCVPISNHLYFYWYRQILGQKVEFLVSFYNNEISEKSEIFDDQFSVERPDGSNFTLKIRSTKLEDSAMYFCASRTRTGRFEQYFGPGTRLTVT.